This TCR beta chain was sequenced in a study of blood T cell repertoires in COVID-19. V gave up 4 bases and J gave up 6 bases; unmatched junction bases: 8. The CDR3 totals 15 residues. Germline lookup yields CDR1 SGHDT and CDR2 YYEEEE. Authors' analysis steps: Nucleated cell counts were estimated from reference gene primer amplification. The method was immunoSEQ multiplex PCR; TCRdb's version includes in-frame clones alone and lacks a portion of them. V and J calls and clone size are copied from that table; D and trimming were computed from the DNA. The sample holds around 81,000 clones, roughly three quarters seen once.

The chain has TRBV5-6 and TRBJ2-1; 9 nucleotides match TRBD2. The receptor comes from a human donor in a cohort sampled during active COVID-19. Sequenced sample: peripheral blood. CDR3 in DNA: TGTGCCAGCAGCCCGGATGCGGGAGGGCCCAATGAGCAGTTCTTC. Translation: CASSPDAGGPNEQFF.